The 27 T cell receptor beta chains below come from one sample, sequenced in a study of cytomegalovirus exposure and HLA in healthy donors. The PCR used 60 Vbeta and 13 Jbeta primers. The data were produced by immunoSEQ multiplex PCR, yet TCRdb's version contains in-frame clones alone and is incomplete. The sample lists about 160,000 clones, less than 85% occurring once. Input material: PBMCs. These receptor sequences come from a male donor in good health and CMV-seronegative.

This clone was found once. The chain uses TRBV27 and TRBJ2-3, with 10 bases aligning to TRBD1. V dropped 5 bases and J dropped 6; count of bases not matched to a gene: 11. Per germline, CDR1 MNHEY and CDR2 SMNVEV (reference sequence). CDR3 length: 16 amino acids. The CDR3 spells CASSPWDRGRSDTQYF. The CDR3 DNA reads TGTGCCAGCAGTCCTTGGGACAGGGGTAGAAGCGATACGCAGTATTTT.

V and J are TRBV6-5 and TRBJ1-5; tentatively, D is TRBD1 (6 bases). V shed 2 bases and J shed 6 bases, with 11 bases lying between them. The germline CDR1 and CDR2 sequences are MNHEY and SVGAGI. The CDR3 is 14 amino acids. CDR3 bases: TGTGCCAGCAGTTACGACAGGCAAGGTCAGCCCCAGCATTTT. This gives the protein CASSYDRQGQPQHF.

The chain recombines TRBV7-3 with TRBJ2-3; tentative D call: TRBD2 (5 bases). This CDR3 region has 12 residues. V was trimmed by 3 bases and J by 6 bases, leaving 7 bases between them. Germline V CDR1 and CDR2: SGHTA, FQGTGA. CDR3 coding DNA: TGTGCCAGCAGCTTGCGGGTGGATACGCAGTATTTT. As protein: CASSLRVDTQYF.

V usage is TRBV2 and J usage is TRBJ2-7; TRBD1 might be the D (6 bases). V lost 8 bases to trimming and J lost 1 base, with 6 bases between them. Germline V CDR1 and CDR2: SNHLY, FYNNEI. CDR3 length: 11 residues. CDR3 DNA sequence: TGTGCCAGCGGACAGTCCTACGAGCAGTACTTC. Amino acids: CASGQSYEQYF.

J is TRBJ1-1 and V is TRBV6-1; a weak D match, TRBD1 (6 bases). Germline V CDR1 and CDR2: MNHNS, SASEGT. Trimming took off 5 bases at V and 5 bases at J, with 12 bases between the two ends. The CDR3 sequence is 13 residues long. The chain's CDR3 is CASSIQGWTEAFF. In DNA, the CDR3 is TGTGCCAGCAGTATACAGGGTTGGACTGAAGCTTTCTTT.

V and J are TRBV28 and TRBJ2-7; 7 positions agree with TRBD2. Trimming at V came to 4 bases and at J to 2 bases, leaving 8 bases not matched to a gene. The V gene's germline CDR1 is MDHEN and CDR2 SYDVKM. The CDR3 covers 15 residues. The CDR3 is CASSSPSGNAYEQYF. CDR3 nucleotide sequence: TGTGCCAGCAGTTCCCCCAGCGGGAATGCCTACGAGCAGTACTTC.

This sequence joins TRBV19 and TRBJ1-1; TRBD1 is a possible D gene (5 bases). The V and J ends lost 0 bases and 3 bases respectively, with 14 bases between them. The V gene's germline CDR1 is LNHDA and CDR2 SQIVND (reference sequence). This CDR3 is built from 16 residues. CDR3 sequence reads: CASSIDLGGDHTEAFF. The CDR3 region has the DNA TGTGCCAGTAGTATAGATCTTGGAGGGGACCACACTGAAGCTTTCTTT.

This chain links TRBV6-6 with TRBJ2-5; D ambiguous. CDR3 length equals 13 residues. Germline loops: CDR1 MNHNY, CDR2 SVGAGI (reference sequence). The V gene lost 8 bases and the J gene lost 2 bases, with 12 bases spanning the gap. In DNA, the CDR3 is TGTGCCAGCGTCCTCCGCGGACAAGAGACCCAGTACTTC. Its protein is CASVLRGQETQYF.

This clone was seen just once. The chain joins TRBV9 to TRBJ2-6; tentative D call: TRBD1 (5 bases). The CDR3 extends over 15 amino acids. CDR1 SGDLS and CDR2 YYNGEE come from the germline V gene. Deletions cut 3 bases from V and 3 bases from J, with 10 bases between. CDR3 loop: CASSARDNGANVLTF. As DNA, the CDR3 is TGTGCCAGCAGCGCCAGGGATAATGGGGCCAACGTCCTGACTTTC.

V is TRBV30 and J is TRBJ2-7; 8 bases map to TRBD1. The trim removed 1 base at V and 4 bases at J, leaving 6 bases unmatched. This CDR3 region has 14 residues. CDR1 is GTSNPN, CDR2 SVGIG, per germline (reference sequence). This chain's CDR3 is CAWSGGDRIYEQYF. The DNA for the CDR3 is TGTGCCTGGAGTGGCGGGGACAGGATATACGAGCAGTACTTC.

V usage is TRBV10-3 and J usage is TRBJ1-1; D might be TRBD1 (6 bases). V dropped 10 bases and J dropped 1 base, with 19 bases sitting between them. Germline loops: CDR1 ENHRY, CDR2 SYGVKD. CDR3 size: 15 residues. Here the CDR3 DNA reads TGTGCCACGCAACCTCAGGGGTTAGGGAACACTGAAGCTTTCTTT. This sequence encodes CATQPQGLGNTEAFF.

As concerns this clone: The sample has other DNA sequences that encode this CDR3 too. The chain employs TRBV29-1 and TRBJ2-2, with a weak D call TRBD2 (6 bases). CDR1 is SQVTM, CDR2 ANQGSEA, per germline. The CDR3 has 11 residues. Trimming took 6 bases from V and 7 from J, leaving 9 bases between them. The CDR3 loop reads CSVGGGGELFF. The CDR3 bases are TGCAGCGTGGGGGGAGGCGGGGAGCTGTTTTTT.

Comments on this clone: A read error may account for a junction end that differs from germline. J is TRBJ1-1 and V is TRBV19; tentatively, D is TRBD1 (6 bases). The germline V gene has CDR1 LNHDA and CDR2 SQIVND (reference sequence). This CDR3 has 13 amino acids. CDR3 nucleotides: TGTGCCCGTAGCAGGGCGGGGGGCATTGAAGCTTTCTTT. It codes for CARSRAGGIEAFF.

This clone was recorded only once. The rearrangement uses TRBV12-5 and TRBJ2-5; 8 nucleotides match TRBD2. The CDR3 covers 17 residues. Germline V gene data show CDR1 as LGHNT and CDR2 as FRNRAP. The ends lost 4 bases at V and 3 bases at J; junction bases unmatched: 13. The CDR3 sequence: CASGSYSRGGTKETQYF. The CDR3 DNA reads TGTGCTAGTGGTTCGTACTCTCGGGGGGGCACAAAAGAGACCCAGTACTTC.

V gene TRBV4-2 combines with J gene TRBJ2-1; D not resolved. The ends were cut back, 4 bases at V and 0 bases at J, with 10 bases in the middle. Germline-derived CDR1 and CDR2 are LGHNA and YNFKEQ. This CDR3 has 15 residues. The CDR3 spells CASSPDRSSYNEQFF. Here the CDR3 DNA reads TGTGCCAGCAGCCCCGACCGGAGCTCCTACAATGAGCAGTTCTTC.

The genes are TRBV19 and TRBJ2-1; D is perhaps TRBD2 (6 bases). V was cut by 2 bases and J by 6 bases, with 20 bases left in between. Germline V CDR1 and CDR2: LNHDA, SQIVND (reference sequence). The CDR3 extends over 17 amino acids. The CDR3 DNA reads as TGTGCCAGTAGTATATTAGGAGCGGGTAGATCCGGCAATGAGCAGTTCTTC. Encoded protein: CASSILGAGRSGNEQFF.

The chain is built from TRBV9 and TRBJ2-1; D not resolved. V lost 3 bases, J lost 0 bases, and 16 bases lay in between. This CDR3 has 17 amino acids. Germline CDR1 and CDR2: SGDLS and YYNGEE. CDR3 DNA: TGTGCCAGCAGCGGCGGAAGTGTGCGCTACTCCTACAATGAGCAGTTCTTC. Its translation: CASSGGSVRYSYNEQFF.

V is TRBV6-1 and J is TRBJ2-5; maybe TRBD2 (6 bases). Trimming removed 3 bases at V and 5 bases at J, with 22 bases between. From germline, CDR1 is MNHNS and CDR2 SASEGT. CDR3 length: 17 residues. The CDR3 loop reads CASSEGFGGAPGETQYF. The CDR3 nucleotides are TGTGCCAGCAGTGAGGGATTTGGCGGGGCCCCGGGGGAGACCCAGTACTTC.

This chain links TRBV10-1 with TRBJ1-5, with a weak D call TRBD1 (6 bases). Trimming stripped 7 bases from V and 6 bases from J, with 28 bases between. Germline loops: CDR1 WNHNN, CDR2 SYGVQD (reference sequence). This CDR3 is 18 amino acids long. The CDR3 loop reads CASIAMGLSGGAVQPQHF. The CDR3 DNA reads TGCGCCAGCATCGCGATGGGGCTTTCCGGGGGGGCCGTTCAGCCCCAGCATTTT.

The gene calls are TRBV4-1 and TRBJ2-3; D is undetermined. CDR1 and CDR2 (germline): MGHRA, YSYEKL. Trimming shortened V by 0 bases and J by 5 bases, and 12 bases separated the two germline ends. CDR3 length: 15 amino acids. CDR3 in amino acids: CASSQDARIRDTQYF. The CDR3 DNA follows: TGCGCCAGCAGCCAAGATGCGAGGATCCGAGATACGCAGTATTTT.

The chain recombines TRBV14 with TRBJ1-4, with TRBD1 matching 7 bases. This CDR3 has 16 amino acids. In germline, CDR1 is SGHDN, CDR2 FVKESK. With V trimmed by 4 bases and J by 3 bases, 8 bases remained unmatched. The CDR3 DNA follows: TGTGCCAGCAGCCTGCGGACAGGAATGGCTAATGAAAAACTGTTTTTT. Its translation: CASSLRTGMANEKLFF. The entire variable domain, with the rest obtained from reference TRBV14 and TRBJ1-4, is as follows: EAGVTQFPSHSVIEKGQTVTLRCDPISGHDNLYWYRRVMGKEIKFLLHFVKESKQDESGMPNNRFLAERTGGTYSTLKVQPAELEDSGVYFCASSLRTGMANEKLFFGSGTQLSVL.

V and J are TRBV19 and TRBJ1-2; D is uncertain. V was pared by 4 bases and J by 1 base, with 10 bases between. CDR3 length equals 14 residues. The germline gives CDR1 LNHDA, CDR2 SQIVND (reference sequence). The CDR3, as DNA: TGTGCCAGTAGTACCCGACAACTTAACTATGGCTACACCTTC. It specifies CASSTRQLNYGYTF.

CDR3 DNA: TGTGCCAGCAGTTTCTCGTTCTCCTACGAGCAGTACTTC. Its protein is CASSFSFSYEQYF. This rearrangement joins TRBV27 to TRBJ2-7; unclear D gene. Looked up from germline, CDR1 is MNHEY and CDR2 is SMNVEV (reference sequence). The germline V and J ends were trimmed by 3 bases and 0 bases, with 6 bases remaining between them. CDR3 size: 13 residues.

The chain joins TRBV7-3 to TRBJ1-1, with D perhaps matching TRBD1 (6 bases). Trimming stripped 2 bases from V and 7 bases from J, with 11 bases between. This CDR3 has 13 amino acids. Germline CDR1 reads SGHTA; CDR2 reads FQGTGA. The CDR3 loop reads CASSLGGAGEAFF. DNA for the CDR3: TGTGCCAGCAGCTTAGGGGGCGCAGGTGAAGCTTTCTTT.

V and J are TRBV2 and TRBJ2-2; D gene uncertain. CDR1 and CDR2 (germline): SNHLY, FYNNEI. V shed 10 bases and J shed 9 bases, with 24 bases lying between them. The CDR3 is 15 residues long. This CDR3 reads CATRWSAFEVRELFF. The CDR3, as DNA: TGTGCCACCAGATGGTCTGCTTTTGAGGTCCGGGAGCTGTTTTTT.

This chain links TRBV5-1 with TRBJ2-7, with D possibly being TRBD1 (5 bases). With 4 bases removed from V and 3 bases from J, the gap between germline ends came to 14 bases. The CDR3 sequence is 14 residues long. Germline V lookup: CDR1 SGHRS, CDR2 YFSETQ. CDR3 nucleotides: TGCGCCAGCAGCGAGCTCGACAGAAACTACGAGCAGTACTTC. Protein product: CASSELDRNYEQYF.

V is TRBV7-3 and J is TRBJ1-1; D remains ambiguous. Per the germline V gene, CDR1 is SGHTA and CDR2 is FQGTGA. Trimming stripped 1 base from V and 2 bases from J, with 5 bases between. CDR3 length: 13 amino acids. The CDR3 spells CASSLNTNTEAFF. The CDR3 coding sequence is TGTGCCAGCAGCTTAAACACAAACACTGAAGCTTTCTTT.